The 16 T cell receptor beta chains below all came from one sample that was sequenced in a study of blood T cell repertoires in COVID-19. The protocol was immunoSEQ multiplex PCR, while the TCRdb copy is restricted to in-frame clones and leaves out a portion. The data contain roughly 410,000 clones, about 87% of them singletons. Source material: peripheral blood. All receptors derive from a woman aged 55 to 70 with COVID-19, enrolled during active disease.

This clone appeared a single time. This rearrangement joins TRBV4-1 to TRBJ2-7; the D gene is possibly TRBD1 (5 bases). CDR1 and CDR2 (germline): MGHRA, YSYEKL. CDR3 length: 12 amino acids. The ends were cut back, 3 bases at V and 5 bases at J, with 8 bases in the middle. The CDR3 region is CASSHPTDEQYF. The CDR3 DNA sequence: TGCGCCAGCAGCCACCCGACAGACGAGCAGTACTTC.

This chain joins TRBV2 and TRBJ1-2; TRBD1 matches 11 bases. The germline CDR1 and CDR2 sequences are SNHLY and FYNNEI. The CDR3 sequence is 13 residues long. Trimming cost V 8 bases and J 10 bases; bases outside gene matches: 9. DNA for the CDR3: TGTGCCAGCGCCGGGACAGGGGGATCGGACTACACCTTC. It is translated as CASAGTGGSDYTF.

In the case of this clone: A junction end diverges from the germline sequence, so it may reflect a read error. CDR3 sequence (DNA): TGTGCCAGCAGCTACCAGGAAGGGGTAGCGGGGGACCAGAACTTC. Translated, it gives CASSYQEGVAGDQNF. This rearrangement joins TRBV7-8 to TRBJ2-5; TRBD2 agrees at 9 bases. Germline CDR1 is SGHVS and CDR2 is FQNEAQ. The CDR3 length is 15 residues.

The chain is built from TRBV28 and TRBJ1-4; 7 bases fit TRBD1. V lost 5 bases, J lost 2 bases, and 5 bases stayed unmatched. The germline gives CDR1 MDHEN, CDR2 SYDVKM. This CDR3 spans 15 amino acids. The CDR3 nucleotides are TGTGCCAGCAGTCCGGCGACAGGGACTAATGAAAAACTGTTTTTT. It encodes CASSPATGTNEKLFF. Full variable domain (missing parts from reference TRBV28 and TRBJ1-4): DVKVTQSSRYLVKRTGEKVFLECVQDMDHENMFWYRQDPGLGLRLIYFSYDVKMKEKGDIPEGYSVSREKKERFSLILESASTNQTSMYLCASSPATGTNEKLFFGSGTQLSVL.

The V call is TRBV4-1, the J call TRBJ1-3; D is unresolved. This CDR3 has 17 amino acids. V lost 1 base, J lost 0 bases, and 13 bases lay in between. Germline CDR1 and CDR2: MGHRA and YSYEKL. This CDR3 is CASSQGPQVHSGNTIYF. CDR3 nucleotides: TGCGCCAGCAGCCAAGGACCTCAGGTTCACTCTGGAAACACCATATATTTT.

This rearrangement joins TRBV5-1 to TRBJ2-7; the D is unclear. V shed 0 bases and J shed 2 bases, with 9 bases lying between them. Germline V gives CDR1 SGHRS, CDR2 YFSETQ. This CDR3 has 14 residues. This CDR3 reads CASSLERVPYEQYF. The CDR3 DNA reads TGCGCCAGCAGCTTGGAACGGGTTCCCTACGAGCAGTACTTC.

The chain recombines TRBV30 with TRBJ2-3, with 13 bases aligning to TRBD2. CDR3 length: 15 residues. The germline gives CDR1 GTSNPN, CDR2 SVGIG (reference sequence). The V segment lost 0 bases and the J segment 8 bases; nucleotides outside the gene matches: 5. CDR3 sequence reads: CAWSVGLAGEATQYF. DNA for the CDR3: TGTGCCTGGAGTGTAGGACTAGCGGGGGAAGCTACGCAGTATTTT.

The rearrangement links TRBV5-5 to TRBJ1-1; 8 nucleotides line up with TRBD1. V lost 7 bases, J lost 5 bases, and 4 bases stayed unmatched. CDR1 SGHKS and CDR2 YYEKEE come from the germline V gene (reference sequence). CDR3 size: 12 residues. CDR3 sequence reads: CASGQGGTEAFF. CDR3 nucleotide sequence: TGTGCCAGCGGACAGGGTGGGACTGAAGCTTTCTTT.

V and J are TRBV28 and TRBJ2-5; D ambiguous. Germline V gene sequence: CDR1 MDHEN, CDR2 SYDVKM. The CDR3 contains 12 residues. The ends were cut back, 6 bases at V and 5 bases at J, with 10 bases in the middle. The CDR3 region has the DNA TGTGCCAGCAGCCGATTGCGGGAGACCCAGTACTTC. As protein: CASSRLRETQYF.

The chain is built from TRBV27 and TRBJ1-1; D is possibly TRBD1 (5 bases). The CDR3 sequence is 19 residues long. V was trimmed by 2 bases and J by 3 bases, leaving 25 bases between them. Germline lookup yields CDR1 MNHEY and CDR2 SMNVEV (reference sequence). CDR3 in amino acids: CASSLQGPETPPWDTEAFF. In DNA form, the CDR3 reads TGTGCCAGCAGTTTACAGGGTCCTGAAACCCCCCCATGGGACACTGAAGCTTTCTTT.

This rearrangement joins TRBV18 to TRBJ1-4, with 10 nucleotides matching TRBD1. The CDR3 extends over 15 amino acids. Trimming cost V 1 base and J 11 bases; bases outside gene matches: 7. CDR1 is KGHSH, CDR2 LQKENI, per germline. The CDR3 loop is CASSPRTGGQQKLFF. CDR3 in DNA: TGTGCCAGCTCACCACGGACAGGGGGACAGCAGAAACTGTTTTTT. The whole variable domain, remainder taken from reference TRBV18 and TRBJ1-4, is NAGVMQNPRHLVRRRGQEARLRCSPMKGHSHVYWYRQLPEEGLKFMVYLQKENIIDESGMPKERFSAEFPKEGPSILRIQQVVRGDSAAYFCASSPRTGGQQKLFFGSGTQLSVL.

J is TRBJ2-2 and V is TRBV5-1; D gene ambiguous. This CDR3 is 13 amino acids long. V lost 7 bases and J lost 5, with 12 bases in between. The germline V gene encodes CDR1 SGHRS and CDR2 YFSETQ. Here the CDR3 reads CASGQAHTGELFF. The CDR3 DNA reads TGCGCCAGCGGGCAGGCCCATACCGGGGAGCTGTTTTTT.

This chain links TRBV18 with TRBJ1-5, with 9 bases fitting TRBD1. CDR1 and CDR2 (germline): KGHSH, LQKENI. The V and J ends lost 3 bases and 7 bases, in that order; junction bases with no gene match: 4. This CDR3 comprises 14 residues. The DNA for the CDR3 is TGTGCCAGCTCACCGGGACAGGGTAGACAGCCCCAGCATTTT. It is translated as CASSPGQGRQPQHF.

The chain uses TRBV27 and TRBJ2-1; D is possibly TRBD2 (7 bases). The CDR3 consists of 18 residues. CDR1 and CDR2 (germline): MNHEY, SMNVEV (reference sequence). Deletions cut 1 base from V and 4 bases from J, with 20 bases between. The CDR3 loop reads CASSLLRSTGGPYNEQFF. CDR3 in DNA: TGTGCCAGCAGTTTATTAAGAAGTACCGGGGGGCCATACAATGAGCAGTTCTTC.

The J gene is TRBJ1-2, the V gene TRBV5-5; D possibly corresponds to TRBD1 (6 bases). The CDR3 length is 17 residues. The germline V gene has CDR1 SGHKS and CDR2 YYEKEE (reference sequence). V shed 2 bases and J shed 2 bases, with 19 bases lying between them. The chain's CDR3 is CASSLALRGHLNYGYTF. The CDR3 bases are TGTGCCAGCAGCTTAGCTTTAAGGGGACATCTAAACTATGGCTACACCTTC.

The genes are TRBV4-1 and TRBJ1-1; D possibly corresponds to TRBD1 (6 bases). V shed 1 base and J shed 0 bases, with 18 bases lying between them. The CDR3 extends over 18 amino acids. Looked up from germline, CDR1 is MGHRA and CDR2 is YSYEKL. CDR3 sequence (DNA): TGCGCCAGCAGCCAAGCTCCCACTGGACAGATAATGAACACTGAAGCTTTCTTT. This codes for CASSQAPTGQIMNTEAFF.